Listed below are T cell receptor beta chains from one sample, sequenced in a study of blood T cell repertoires in COVID-19. Method: immunoSEQ multiplex PCR; TCRdb's copy keeps in-frame clones and lacks some. The sample holds 50,000 to 60,000 clones, over 85% seen once. Material for sequencing was peripheral blood. These receptors were obtained from a man at least 80 years old with active or convalescent COVID-19. The CDR3 runs from the conserved cysteine through the conserved F or W. The order of the fields is clone size, J gene, V gene, D gene, CDR3 protein, CDR3 DNA. D genes are given only for firm matches. Rows give clone size only sometimes, using once, few, many, or a class for an expanded clone.

abundance: .
j_gene: TRBJ1-2
v_gene: TRBV18
d_gene: .
CDR3aa: CASSAGVYGYTF
CDR3nt: TGTGCCAGCTCCGCGGGGGTCTATGGCTACACCTTC

abundance: .
j_gene: TRBJ2-1
v_gene: TRBV7-2
d_gene: .
CDR3aa: CASSPTRILNNEQFF
CDR3nt: TGTGCCAGCAGCCCTACTAGAATCCTCAACAATGAGCAGTTCTTC

abundance: once
j_gene: TRBJ2-5
v_gene: TRBV11-3
d_gene: TRBD1
CDR3aa: CASSLPGGETQYF
CDR3nt: TGTGCCAGCAGCTTACCAGGGGGAGAGACCCAGTACTTC

abundance: .
j_gene: TRBJ1-2
v_gene: TRBV29-1
d_gene: TRBD1
CDR3aa: CSADRGRGYGYTF
CDR3nt: TGCAGCGCTGACAGGGGGCGAGGCTATGGCTACACCTTC

abundance: .
j_gene: TRBJ2-4
v_gene: TRBV10-3
d_gene: TRBD2
CDR3aa: CAISGGESKNIQYF
CDR3nt: TGTGCCATCAGCGGGGGGGAATCCAAAAACATTCAGTACTTC

abundance: .
j_gene: TRBJ2-5
v_gene: TRBV19
d_gene: TRBD1
CDR3aa: CASSKGQGLQETQYF
CDR3nt: TGTGCCAGTAGTAAAGGACAGGGCCTCCAAGAGACCCAGTACTTC

abundance: .
j_gene: TRBJ2-3
v_gene: TRBV5-4
d_gene: TRBD2
CDR3aa: CASSLSGVSTDTQYF
CDR3nt: TGTGCCAGCAGTCTTAGCGGGGTTAGCACAGATACGCAGTATTTT

abundance: .
j_gene: TRBJ2-3
v_gene: TRBV9
d_gene: TRBD2
CDR3aa: CASSPLSGRGGDTQYF
CDR3nt: TGTGCCAGCAGCCCTCTCAGCGGGAGGGGGGGAGATACGCAGTATTTT

abundance: .
j_gene: TRBJ1-2
v_gene: TRBV5-4
d_gene: .
CDR3aa: CASSQGTDPNYGYTF
CDR3nt: TGTGCCAGCAGCCAGGGAACAGACCCTAACTATGGCTACACCTTC

abundance: .
j_gene: TRBJ1-1
v_gene: TRBV28
d_gene: TRBD1
CDR3aa: CASSPTGATEAFF
CDR3nt: TGTGCCAGCAGTCCCACAGGGGCCACTGAAGCTTTCTTT

abundance: .
j_gene: TRBJ2-6
v_gene: TRBV5-5
d_gene: TRBD2
CDR3aa: CASSLAGGSGANVLTF
CDR3nt: TGTGCCAGCAGCCTCGCGGGGGGTTCCGGGGCCAACGTCCTGACTTTC

abundance: .
j_gene: TRBJ1-2
v_gene: TRBV28
d_gene: TRBD1
CDR3aa: CASSSDIDRGDYGYTF
CDR3nt: TGTGCCAGCAGTTCCGATATTGACAGGGGGGACTATGGCTACACCTTC

abundance: .
j_gene: TRBJ2-3
v_gene: TRBV28
d_gene: TRBD2
CDR3aa: CASSELRGGTDTQYF
CDR3nt: TGTGCCAGCAGTGAGTTGCGGGGAGGGACAGATACGCAGTATTTT

abundance: .
j_gene: TRBJ2-1
v_gene: TRBV7-8
d_gene: TRBD1
CDR3aa: CASSYSQGGIGGGYYNEQFF
CDR3nt: TGTGCCAGCAGCTACTCACAGGGGGGTATCGGAGGAGGCTACTACAATGAGCAGTTCTTC

abundance: .
j_gene: TRBJ2-1
v_gene: TRBV7-9
d_gene: TRBD2
CDR3aa: CASSLTSGRFVGYNEQFF
CDR3nt: TGTGCCAGCAGCTTGACTAGCGGGAGGTTTGTGGGCTACAATGAGCAGTTCTTC

abundance: .
j_gene: TRBJ1-3
v_gene: TRBV9
d_gene: .
CDR3aa: CASSVGRGRQDTSGNTIYF
CDR3nt: TGTGCCAGCAGCGTAGGTAGGGGGAGACAGGACACCTCTGGAAACACCATATATTTT

abundance: .
j_gene: TRBJ1-3
v_gene: TRBV7-2
d_gene: .
CDR3aa: CASSPGGASGNTIYF
CDR3nt: TGTGCCAGCAGCCCAGGAGGGGCGTCTGGAAACACCATATATTTT

abundance: few
j_gene: TRBJ2-7
v_gene: TRBV5-6
d_gene: .
CDR3aa: CASSYTDSYEQYF
CDR3nt: TGTGCCAGCAGCTACACAGACTCCTACGAGCAGTACTTC

abundance: .
j_gene: TRBJ2-7
v_gene: TRBV9
d_gene: .
CDR3aa: CASSPFYEESYEQYF
CDR3nt: TGTGCCAGCAGCCCCTTTTACGAGGAGTCGTACGAGCAGTACTTC

abundance: once
j_gene: TRBJ1-2
v_gene: TRBV18
d_gene: .
CDR3aa: CASSPPGKSYGYTF
CDR3nt: TGTGCCAGCTCACCGCCAGGGAAAAGCTATGGCTACACCTTC

abundance: .
j_gene: TRBJ1-5
v_gene: TRBV28
d_gene: TRBD1
CDR3aa: CASSRRQGVQPQHF
CDR3nt: TGTGCCAGCAGCCGCCGGCAGGGGGTTCAGCCCCAGCATTTT

abundance: once
j_gene: TRBJ2-1
v_gene: TRBV19
d_gene: TRBD2
CDR3aa: CASSSGAGVRFYEQFF
CDR3nt: TGTGCCAGTAGTTCAGGAGCGGGAGTGAGGTTCTATGAGCAGTTCTTC